This TCR beta chain was documented in a study of blood T cell repertoires in COVID-19. As for the study in general: Spain, Italy and the United States supplied samples that represented acute and convalescent COVID-19.

Authors' data handling: Cell counts per sample came from amplifying reference gene primers. Produced via immunoSEQ multiplex PCR; TCRdb's table is partial and in-frame only. The V and J calls and the clone size are those of that table, but D and trimming were determined from the DNA. Of around 200,000 clones in the sample, roughly 84% are singletons; the top ten hold about 9.1%. CDR1 and CDR2 (germline): SGHTA, FQGNSA. CDR3 length equals 12 residues. Trimming pared 3 bases from V and 10 bases from J, leaving 9 bases between. This chain connects TRBV7-2 to TRBJ1-4; D gene ambiguous. This TCR came from a woman older than 75 with acute or convalescent COVID-19. The sample comprised peripheral blood. CDR3 in amino acids: CASSFEGGKLFF. CDR3 coding DNA: TGTGCCAGCAGCTTCGAGGGAGGAAAACTGTTTTTT.